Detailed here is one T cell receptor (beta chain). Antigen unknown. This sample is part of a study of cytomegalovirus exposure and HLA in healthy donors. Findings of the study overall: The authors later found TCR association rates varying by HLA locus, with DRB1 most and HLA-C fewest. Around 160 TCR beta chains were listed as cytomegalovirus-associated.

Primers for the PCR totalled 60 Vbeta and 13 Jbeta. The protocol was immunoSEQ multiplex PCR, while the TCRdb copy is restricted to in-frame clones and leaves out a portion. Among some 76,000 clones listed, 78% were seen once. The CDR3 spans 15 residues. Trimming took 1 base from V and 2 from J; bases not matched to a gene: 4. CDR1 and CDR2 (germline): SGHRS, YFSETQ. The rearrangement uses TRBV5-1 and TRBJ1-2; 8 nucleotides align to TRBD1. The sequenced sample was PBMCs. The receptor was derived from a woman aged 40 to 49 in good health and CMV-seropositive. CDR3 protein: CASSLRTGMNYGYTF. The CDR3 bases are TGCGCCAGCAGCTTGCGGACAGGGATGAACTATGGCTACACCTTC.